Presented here are 32 T cell receptor beta chains from one specimen sequenced in a study of T-cell reconstitution after alpha-beta-depleted transplantation in children. Unique molecular identifiers were built into the TCRbeta library. TCRdb re-called the PCR reads through MiXCR, storing one row per CDR3 protein. The profile shows 350,000 to 500,000 distinct CDR3 sequences, 43% of them singletons. Sequences were derived from PBMCs, sampled before TCRalphabeta/CD19-depleted stem cell transplant. These receptors all stem from a girl aged 2-15 years with aplastic anemia, due to receive a stem cell transplant.

The chain employs TRBV29-1 and TRBJ1-2; tentatively, D is TRBD1 (5 bases). CDR3 length: 15 amino acids. The germline V gene has CDR1 SQVTM and CDR2 ANQGSEA. The V gene lost 0 bases and the J gene lost 4 bases, with 15 bases spanning the gap. This CDR3 reads CSVEESGEGVYGYTF. In DNA, the CDR3 is TGCAGCGTTGAAGAGTCGGGGGAGGGCGTCTATGGCTACACCTTC.

The chain has TRBV29-1 and TRBJ2-1; 15 nucleotides line up with TRBD2. This CDR3 has 19 residues. The germline CDR1 and CDR2 sequences are SQVTM and ANQGSEA. Trimming removed 6 bases from V and 0 bases from J; junction bases left unmatched: 12. CDR3 sequence: CSVATGLAGGPSSYNEQFF. The CDR3, as DNA: TGCAGCGTCGCCACGGGACTAGCGGGAGGTCCTAGCTCCTACAATGAGCAGTTCTTC.

This clonotype was recorded many times. The V and J genes are TRBV12-3 or TRBV12-4 and TRBJ2-1; the match to TRBD2 covers 8 bases. Trimming removed 3 bases from V and 7 bases from J; junction bases left unmatched: 17. This CDR3 is 18 amino acids long. CDR3 in DNA: TGTGCCAGCAGTTTTCAGGCTAGCGGGCTCCTCGGAGGTAATGAGCAGTTCTTC. Its protein product is CASSFQASGLLGGNEQFF.

At least ten counts were recorded for this clonotype. This sequence joins TRBV7-6 and TRBJ2-7; 7 nucleotides agree with TRBD2. The ends lost 1 base at V and 5 bases at J; junction bases unmatched: 2. Germline assignment: CDR1 SGHVS and CDR2 FNYEAQ. The CDR3 has 13 amino acids. The CDR3 region is CASSLERGHEQYF. As DNA, the CDR3 is TGTGCCAGCAGCTTAGAGCGGGGCCACGAGCAGTACTTC.

V is TRBV7-2 and J is TRBJ2-1; no firm D call. V lost 5 bases, J lost 7 bases, and 12 bases lay in between. Germline V gene lookup returns CDR1 SGHTA and CDR2 FQGNSA. The CDR3 sequence is 13 residues long. In nucleotides, the CDR3 is TGTGCCAGCAGCACCGGAGCCAAGAATGAGCAGTTCTTC. Translated, it gives CASSTGAKNEQFF.

This clonotype has more than one count but fewer than ten. The V call is TRBV5-1, the J call TRBJ2-2; the D is unclear. This CDR3 spans 14 amino acids. V was clipped by 1 base and J by 7 bases, with 11 bases between them. Per the germline V gene, CDR1 is SGHRS and CDR2 is YFSETQ. CDR3 nucleotides: TGCGCCAGCAGCTTGAATCGCGAGAACGGGGAGCTGTTTTTT. It encodes CASSLNRENGELFF.

This clonotype has a count of ten or more. This chain joins TRBV18 and TRBJ2-3; 11 positions agree with TRBD2. The CDR3 extends over 15 amino acids. After removal of 4 bases from V and 6 bases from J, the junction contained 6 bases not matched to a gene. Germline CDR1 and CDR2: KGHSH and LQKENI. CDR3 in amino acids: CASSQLAGESDTQYF. CDR3 bases: TGTGCCAGCTCACAACTAGCGGGAGAGTCGGATACGCAGTATTTT. Drawing the rest from reference TRBV18 and TRBJ2-3, the complete variable domain is NAGVMQNPRHLVRRRGQEARLRCSPMKGHSHVYWYRQLPEEGLKFMVYLQKENIIDESGMPKERFSAEFPKEGPSILRIQQVVRGDSAAYFCASSQLAGESDTQYFGPGTRLTVL.

This clonotype came up a few times. This chain uses TRBV10-3 with TRBJ1-5; D not resolved. CDR3 length: 12 residues. CDR1 is ENHRY, CDR2 SYGVKD, per germline. With 2 bases removed from V and 5 bases from J, the gap between germline ends came to 4 bases. The CDR3 region is CAISEAYQPQHF. In DNA form, the CDR3 reads TGTGCCATCAGTGAGGCCTATCAGCCCCAGCATTTT.

The chain links TRBV7-2 to TRBJ2-3; 10 bases agree with TRBD2. CDR1 SGHTA and CDR2 FQGNSA come from the germline V gene. J was trimmed by 2 bases and V by 5 bases; bases with no gene match: 7. The CDR3 runs to 16 residues. The CDR3 protein is CASSGRTSGFTDTQYF. The CDR3 DNA follows: TGTGCCAGCAGCGGAAGGACTAGCGGCTTCACAGATACGCAGTATTTT.

Details on this clonotype: A much larger clone sits a single nucleotide away, making a read error possible. The V call is TRBV12-3 or TRBV12-4, the J call TRBJ1-5; D is unresolved. The length of the CDR3 is 15 residues. CDR3 sequence reads: CVSRPGRQFNQPQHF. DNA for the CDR3: TGTGTCAGCAGACCCGGGAGGCAGTTCAATCAGCCCCAGCATTTT.

The rearrangement uses TRBV28 and TRBJ2-3; the match to TRBD1 covers 8 bases. From germline, CDR1 is MDHEN and CDR2 SYDVKM. CDR3 length: 15 residues. Trimming took 6 bases from V and 7 from J; bases not matched to a gene: 12. This chain's CDR3 is CASSFNWDRLNTQYF. CDR3 sequence (DNA): TGTGCCAGCAGCTTTAATTGGGACAGGTTGAATACGCAGTATTTT.

The rearrangement joins TRBV7-2 to TRBJ1-1, with a tentative D call TRBD1 (6 bases). CDR1 SGHTA and CDR2 FQGNSA come from the germline V gene. The CDR3 length is 15 residues. V lost 0 bases and J 8 bases, leaving 16 bases between the germline ends. The CDR3 reads CASSLASIGGLEAFF. In DNA, the CDR3 is TGTGCCAGCAGCTTAGCGTCTATCGGGGGGCTCGAAGCTTTCTTT.

The chain carries TRBV4-2 and TRBJ1-2, with TRBD1 identical over 9 bases. The germline gives CDR1 LGHNA, CDR2 YNFKEQ. V lost 0 bases and J lost 5; bases outside the gene matches: 4. CDR3 length: 15 residues. The CDR3 region is CASSQDGGQGYGYTF. The CDR3 bases are TGTGCCAGCAGCCAAGACGGGGGACAGGGTTATGGCTACACCTTC.

This clonotype appeared a single time. This chain connects TRBV7-9 to TRBJ1-4; D is uncertain. Germline V gene data show CDR1 as SEHNR and CDR2 as FQNEAQ (reference sequence). The CDR3 is 13 residues long. The germline V and J ends were trimmed by 7 bases and 7 bases, with 13 bases remaining between them. As DNA, the CDR3 is TGTGCCAGCACCCTCCTAGTCGGTGAAAAACTGTTTTTT. Translated: CASTLLVGEKLFF.

The V call is TRBV20-1, the J call TRBJ2-7; D is undetermined. Trimming took off 0 bases at V and 3 bases at J, with 24 bases between the two ends. This CDR3 spans 18 amino acids. CDR1 DFQATT and CDR2 SNEGSKA come from the germline V gene (reference sequence). The CDR3 DNA reads as TGCAGTGCTAGAGATCCCGGTCCTCGACGGCGGCTTCTCTACGAGCAGTACTTC. Encoded protein: CSARDPGPRRRLLYEQYF.

This clonotype was observed a few times. V is TRBV7-8 and J is TRBJ1-1; D possibly corresponds to TRBD1 (6 bases). Per the germline V gene, CDR1 is SGHVS and CDR2 is FQNEAQ. The CDR3 runs to 15 residues. V shed 5 bases and J shed 7 bases, with 20 bases lying between them. Here the CDR3 reads CASSLGRGRGIEAFF. The CDR3, as DNA: TGTGCCAGCAGCCTAGGGAGGGGGAGAGGAATTGAAGCTTTCTTT.

There are many counts of this clonotype. This sequence joins TRBV5-1 and TRBJ2-2, with 8 nucleotides matching TRBD2. CDR3 length: 20 residues. Per germline, CDR1 SGHRS and CDR2 YFSETQ. Trimming took 7 bases from V and 4 from J; bases not matched to a gene: 24. Here the CDR3 reads CASSRSSGGANTQGTGELFF. CDR3 in DNA: TGCGCCAGCTCACGGTCCAGCGGGGGCGCCAATACACAGGGCACCGGGGAGCTGTTTTTT.

This clonotype was seen many times. This rearrangement joins TRBV12-3 or TRBV12-4 to TRBJ2-2; the match to TRBD1 covers 9 bases. J gave up 5 bases and V 5 bases, and 6 bases lay outside the gene matches. This CDR3 comprises 15 residues. CDR3 amino acids: CASSTGTGRTGELFF. CDR3 coding DNA: TGTGCCAGCAGTACCGGGACAGGGCGGACCGGGGAGCTGTTTTTT.

The V call is TRBV6-5, the J call TRBJ1-2; no definite D call. Germline lookup yields CDR1 MNHEY and CDR2 SVGAGI. Trimming took off 0 bases at V and 8 bases at J, with 10 bases between the two ends. The CDR3 has 13 residues. In nucleotides, the CDR3 is TGTGCCAGCAGTTACTCGAAGGGTGAAGGCTACACCTTC. Protein: CASSYSKGEGYTF.

This clonotype was observed a few times. The chain has TRBV20-1 and TRBJ2-7; 14 bases line up with TRBD2. V lost 5 bases to trimming and J lost 4 bases; unmatched junction nucleotides: 4. CDR1 and CDR2 (germline): DFQATT, SNEGSKA (reference sequence). The length of the CDR3 is 14 residues. CDR3 sequence (DNA): TGCAGTGCTCGGGGGACTAGCGGGAGTTACGAGCAGTACTTC. It encodes CSARGTSGSYEQYF.

This sequence joins TRBV3-1 and TRBJ1-4, with a possible D match to TRBD1 (6 bases). The CDR3 spans 19 residues. Trimming removed 4 bases at V and 0 bases at J, with 21 bases between. The germline V gene has CDR1 LGHDT and CDR2 YNNKEL (reference sequence). CDR3 region: CASSRDSTGDSATNEKLFF. For the CDR3, the DNA is TGTGCCAGCAGCCGCGACTCGACAGGTGACTCTGCAACTAATGAAAAACTGTTTTTT.

The V gene is TRBV4-2, the J gene TRBJ2-7; D gene unclear. Germline V gene lookup returns CDR1 LGHNA and CDR2 YNFKEQ. The CDR3 consists of 13 residues. Trimming pared 8 bases from V and 6 bases from J, leaving 17 bases between. CDR3 sequence: CASGPRLPFEQYF. CDR3 sequence (DNA): TGTGCCAGCGGCCCGAGACTCCCCTTCGAGCAGTACTTC.

CDR3 DNA: TGTGCCAGCAGCCAAAGACAGGGGAACACTGAAGCTTTCTTT. It is translated as CASSQRQGNTEAFF. The V gene is TRBV4-2, the J gene TRBJ1-1, with 7 bases that match TRBD1. The V gene end was trimmed by 2 bases and the J gene end by 1 base; junction bases not matched to a gene: 1. The CDR3 is 14 amino acids. The germline CDR1 and CDR2 sequences are LGHNA and YNFKEQ.

This clonotype was observed once. The chain uses TRBV7-2 and TRBJ2-3; TRBD2 matches at 8 bases. CDR1 is SGHTA, CDR2 FQGNSA, per germline. This CDR3 has 15 residues. V shed 4 bases and J 5 bases; nucleotides not matched to a gene: 8. The CDR3 nucleotides read TGTGCCAGCAGCTCCCGTGGCCTAGCGGGAGATACGCAGTATTTT. Translated: CASSSRGLAGDTQYF.

The chain recombines TRBV27 with TRBJ2-7; no firm D call. CDR1 and CDR2 from the germline V gene are MNHEY and SMNVEV (reference sequence). V lost 7 bases and J 1 base, leaving 11 bases between the germline ends. The CDR3 has 13 residues. This CDR3 reads CASKQTGSYEQYF. CDR3 DNA: TGTGCCAGCAAACAAACGGGTTCCTACGAGCAGTACTTC.

This sequence joins TRBV2 and TRBJ2-3; unclear D gene. Germline CDR1 reads SNHLY; CDR2 reads FYNNEI. Trimming pared 1 base from V and 4 bases from J, leaving 9 bases between. This CDR3 is 14 amino acids long. The CDR3 nucleotides are TGTGCCAGCAGTGAAGATAGGGCGGCAGATACGCAGTATTTT. Residues: CASSEDRAADTQYF.

The chain has TRBV20-1 and TRBJ2-7; D unresolved. The length of the CDR3 is 12 residues. With 3 bases removed from V and 2 bases from J, the gap between germline ends came to 8 bases. Germline V lookup: CDR1 DFQATT, CDR2 SNEGSKA (reference sequence). The CDR3 loop is CSARPATYEQYF. In nucleotides, the CDR3 is TGCAGTGCTAGGCCCGCTACCTACGAGCAGTACTTC.

The CDR3: CATSSSGDREAQPQHF. The DNA of the CDR3 is TGTGCCACCAGCTCCTCCGGGGACAGGGAGGCTCAGCCCCAGCATTTT. This chain uses TRBV15 with TRBJ1-5; 9 bases fit TRBD1. In germline, CDR1 is LNHNV, CDR2 YYDKDF (reference sequence). The CDR3 loop spans 16 amino acids. V gave up 5 bases and J gave up 6 bases; unmatched junction bases: 11.

This clonotype was counted a few times. The rearrangement uses TRBV20-1 and TRBJ2-7; TRBD2 matches at 11 bases. Trimming removed 3 bases from V and 4 bases from J; junction bases left unmatched: 8. The CDR3 loop spans 15 amino acids. Germline V gives CDR1 DFQATT, CDR2 SNEGSKA (reference sequence). As DNA, the CDR3 is TGCAGTGCTAGCGCCGGGACTAGCGGCCGGTACGAGCAGTACTTC. Translated: CSASAGTSGRYEQYF.

Comment on this clonotype: A much larger clone differs from this one at a single base, so this may be a read error. This sequence joins TRBV7-3 and TRBJ2-1; no clear D. This CDR3 is 15 amino acids long. Germline assignment: CDR1 SGHTA and CDR2 FQGTGA. The CDR3 here is CASSSSPSSYNQQFF. For the CDR3, the DNA is TGTGCCAGCAGCTCTAGTCCGAGCTCCTACAATCAGCAGTTCTTC.

In DNA, the CDR3 is TGTGCCACCAGTGATTCGCCCCTTGGGATCAATGAGCAGTTCTTC. Amino acid sequence: CATSDSPLGINEQFF. The rearrangement uses TRBV24-1 and TRBJ2-1; D call uncertain. CDR1 and CDR2 (germline): KGHDR, SFDVKD. V lost 2 bases and J lost 6, with 13 bases in between. CDR3 length equals 15 residues.

The V gene is TRBV7-6, the J gene TRBJ1-2; the D is unclear. CDR3 length: 16 residues. The ends were cut back, 1 base at V and 5 bases at J, with 17 bases in the middle. Germline values: CDR1 SGHVS, CDR2 FNYEAQ. DNA for the CDR3: TGTGCCAGCAGCTTAGGGTCGGGCGAGCCCTTTTATGGCTACACCTTC. This sequence encodes CASSLGSGEPFYGYTF. Variable domain in full (rest from reference TRBV7-6 and TRBJ1-2): GAGVSQSPRYKVTKRGQDVALRCDPISGHVSLYWYRQALGQGPEFLTYFNYEAQQDKSGLPNDRFSAERPEGSISTLTIQRTEQRDSAMYRCASSLGSGEPFYGYTFGSGTRLTVV.